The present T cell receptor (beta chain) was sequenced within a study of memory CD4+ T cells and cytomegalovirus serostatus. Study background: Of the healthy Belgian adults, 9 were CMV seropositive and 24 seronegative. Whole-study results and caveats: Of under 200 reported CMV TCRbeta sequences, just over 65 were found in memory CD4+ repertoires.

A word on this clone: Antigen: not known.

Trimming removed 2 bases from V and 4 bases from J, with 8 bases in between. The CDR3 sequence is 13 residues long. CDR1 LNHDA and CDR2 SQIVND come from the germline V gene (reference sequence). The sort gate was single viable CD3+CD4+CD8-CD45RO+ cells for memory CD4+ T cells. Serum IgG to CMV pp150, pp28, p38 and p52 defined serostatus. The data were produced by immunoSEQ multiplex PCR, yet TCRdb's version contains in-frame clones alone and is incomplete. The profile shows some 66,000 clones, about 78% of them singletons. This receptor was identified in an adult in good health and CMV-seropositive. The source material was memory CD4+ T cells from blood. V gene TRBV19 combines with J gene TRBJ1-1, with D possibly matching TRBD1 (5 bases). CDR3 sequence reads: CASSIQGATEAFF. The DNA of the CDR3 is TGTGCCAGTAGTATACAGGGAGCCACTGAAGCTTTCTTT.